This TCR beta chain was profiled in a study of long-term antiretroviral therapy in people with HIV. Findings and caveats of the study: Against controls, HIV repertoires showed narrower ranges of CDR3 length.

Trimming cost V 4 bases and J 3 bases; bases outside gene matches: 12. The CDR3 extends over 17 amino acids. CDR1 is GTSNPN, CDR2 SVGIG, per germline (reference sequence). The immunoSEQ assay was v3.0, run at survey level. The repertoire was sequenced with immunoSEQ multiplex PCR; TCRdb's copy has only in-frame clones and lacks some. This table holds approximately 12,000 clones, nearly 85% found once. Concerning this clone: As yet, its antigen is unknown.

The TCR comes from a man aged 35 to 55 with HIV. The specimen comprised unsorted PBMCs, sampled 3.4 years after starting antiretroviral therapy. The chain has TRBV30 and TRBJ2-1, with 10 bases lining up with TRBD2. In nucleotides, the CDR3 is TGTGCCTGGATTGGGCTAGCGGGAGAAGAAGGCTACAATGAGCAGTTCTTC. Its translation is CAWIGLAGEEGYNEQFF. Full variable domain (missing parts from reference TRBV30 and TRBJ2-1): SQTIHQWPATLVQPVGSPLSLECTVEGTSNPNLYWYRQAAGRGLQLLFYSVGIGQISSEVPQNLSASRPQDRQFILSSKKLLLSDSGFYLCAWIGLAGEEGYNEQFFGPGTRLTVL.